The 18 T cell receptor beta chains in this list originate from one sample, sequenced in a study of T cell responses to AZD1222 COVID-19 vaccine. The protocol was immunoSEQ multiplex PCR, while the TCRdb copy is restricted to in-frame clones and leaves out a portion. Counted here are about 170,000 clones, 85% to 90% occurring once; the ten biggest clones make up about 6.9%. This specimen consisted of peripheral blood, obtained on day 0 of AZD1222 vaccination. The receptors shown here come from an adult in good health.

This clone showed up just a few times. The chain uses TRBV7-6 and TRBJ1-4; D is unclear. The length of the CDR3 is 15 residues. Trimming cost V 1 base and J 8 bases, with 14 bases left between them. The germline CDR1 and CDR2 sequences are SGHVS and FNYEAQ. CDR3 in amino acids: CASSLVGSPREKLFF. As DNA, the CDR3 is TGTGCCAGCAGCTTAGTGGGGTCCCCTAGAGAAAAACTGTTTTTT.

The genes are TRBV5-1 and TRBJ2-1, with TRBD2 matching over 15 bases. This CDR3 has 14 residues. CDR1 is SGHRS, CDR2 YFSETQ, per germline. J was trimmed by 9 bases and V by 6 bases; bases with no gene match: 4. CDR3 amino acids: CASNPGLAGGEQFF. DNA of the CDR3: TGCGCCAGCAACCCGGGACTAGCGGGGGGTGAGCAGTTCTTC.

Only one count was recorded for this clone. The chain recombines TRBV5-1 with TRBJ2-5; 8 bases are shared with TRBD1. Trimming cost V 4 bases and J 2 bases; bases outside gene matches: 13. Germline values: CDR1 SGHRS, CDR2 YFSETQ. CDR3 length: 17 amino acids. The CDR3 spells CASSKPQGGIGQETQYF. CDR3 nucleotides: TGCGCCAGCAGCAAGCCACAGGGGGGTATTGGGCAAGAGACCCAGTACTTC.

This clone occurred a few times. This rearrangement joins TRBV19 to TRBJ1-4; D call uncertain. The germline V gene has CDR1 LNHDA and CDR2 SQIVND (reference sequence). The CDR3 totals 15 residues. Between the trimmed V and J ends, which lost 1 base and 1 base, there was a span of 7 bases. As DNA, the CDR3 is TGTGCCAGTAGTATAGGACTGGTAACTAATGAAAAACTGTTTTTT. It codes for CASSIGLVTNEKLFF. The entire variable domain, with the rest obtained from reference TRBV19 and TRBJ1-4, is as follows: DGGITQSPKYLFRKEGQNVTLSCEQNLNHDAMYWYRQDPGQGLRLIYYSQIVNDFQKGDIAEGYSVSREKKESFPLTVTSAQKNPTAFYLCASSIGLVTNEKLFFGSGTQLSVL.

Concerning this clone: At one of its ends the junction is not consistent with the germline gene, which may arise from a read error. This sequence joins TRBV7-7 and TRBJ2-1, with 8 nucleotides matching TRBD1. There are 11 residues in the CDR3. Per germline, CDR1 SSHAT and CDR2 FNYEAQ (reference sequence). CDR3 sequence reads: CASSPGQGLFF. The CDR3 DNA sequence: TGTGCTAGCAGCCCCGGACAGGGCCTGTTCTTC.

The rearrangement uses TRBV27 and TRBJ1-5; D may be TRBD1 (5 bases). CDR3 length: 16 amino acids. Germline assignment: CDR1 MNHEY and CDR2 SMNVEV (reference sequence). V lost 2 bases to trimming and J lost 4 bases, with 15 bases between them. CDR3 sequence (DNA): TGTGCCAGCAGTTTAGTTAGGCCCGGGGGAAATCAGCCCCAGCATTTT. Encoded protein: CASSLVRPGGNQPQHF.

The chain carries TRBV6-6 and TRBJ2-7; TRBD1 aligns across 12 bases. The CDR3 sequence is 14 residues long. The germline CDR1 and CDR2 sequences are MNHNY and SVGAGI (reference sequence). The J segment lost 4 bases and the V segment lost 6 bases, leaving 4 bases of the junction unmatched. The CDR3 nucleotides are TGTGCCAGCAGACCGGGACAGGGGGCTTACGAGCAGTACTTC. Amino acids: CASRPGQGAYEQYF.

J is TRBJ1-2 and V is TRBV7-3, with D tentatively TRBD1 (5 bases). CDR3 length: 14 amino acids. The germline V gene has CDR1 SGHTA and CDR2 FQGTGA. V was cut by 6 bases and J by 8 bases, with 19 bases left in between. The CDR3 loop reads CASSRYQGLNGYTF. DNA for the CDR3: TGTGCCAGCAGTCGTTACCAGGGATTAAACGGCTACACCTTC.

A note on this clone: Other DNA sequences in this sample translate to the same CDR3. The J gene is TRBJ2-2, the V gene TRBV20-1; no definite D call. With 5 bases removed from V and 6 bases from J, the gap between germline ends came to 7 bases. This CDR3 is 11 amino acids long. CDR1 is DFQATT, CDR2 SNEGSKA, per germline (reference sequence). The CDR3 is CSAPRAGELFF. The DNA of the CDR3 is TGCAGTGCTCCCCGGGCCGGGGAGCTGTTTTTT.

The chain recombines TRBV7-8 with TRBJ2-3, with TRBD2 matching 8 bases. The CDR3 is 14 amino acids. Looked up from germline, CDR1 is SGHVS and CDR2 is FQNEAQ. V gave up 8 bases and J gave up 2 bases; unmatched junction bases: 6. CDR3 nucleotides: TGTGCCAGCGGCAGACTAGCGAACACAGATACGCAGTATTTT. Encoded protein: CASGRLANTDTQYF.

This sequence joins TRBV18 and TRBJ2-1; TRBD1 might be the D (5 bases). The CDR3 runs 14 residues. Between the trimmed V and J ends, which lost 6 bases and 5 bases, there was a span of 14 bases. CDR1 KGHSH and CDR2 LQKENI come from the germline V gene. The CDR3 reads CASSTRALHNEQFF. CDR3 coding DNA: TGTGCCAGCTCGACCAGGGCGCTTCACAATGAGCAGTTCTTC. Looking up the rest from reference TRBV18 and TRBJ2-1 gives the full variable domain: NAGVMQNPRHLVRRRGQEARLRCSPMKGHSHVYWYRQLPEEGLKFMVYLQKENIIDESGMPKERFSAEFPKEGPSILRIQQVVRGDSAAYFCASSTRALHNEQFFGPGTRLTVL.

This sequence joins TRBV3-1 (or the pseudogene TRBV3-2) and TRBJ2-7; D call uncertain. V was cut by 6 bases and J by 2 bases, with 14 bases left in between. CDR3 size: 14 residues. CDR1 is LGHDT, CDR2 YNNKEL, per germline (reference sequence). Written as DNA, the CDR3 is TGTGCCAGCAGAAAAACAGAAGGAGCCTACGAGCAGTACTTC. Its protein product is CASRKTEGAYEQYF.

This chain links TRBV11-2 with TRBJ2-1, with a weak D call TRBD2 (5 bases). V was shortened by 5 bases and J by 0 bases, with 14 bases between the two germline ends. The germline V gene has CDR1 SGHAT and CDR2 FQNNGV. The CDR3 is made up of 16 amino acids. CDR3 amino acids: CASSRGGEGSYNEQFF. As DNA, the CDR3 is TGTGCCAGCAGCCGGGGTGGGGAAGGCTCCTACAATGAGCAGTTCTTC.

The CDR3 protein is CASSRDRADYDYGYTF. The CDR3 bases are TGTGCCAGCAGCCGGGACAGGGCCGACTACGACTATGGCTACACCTTC. This sequence joins TRBV21-1 and TRBJ1-2; the D call TRBD1 from the table was never checked on the DNA. TRBV21-1 is shown as a pseudogene. This CDR3 spans 16 amino acids.

J is TRBJ2-5 and V is TRBV10-3; 12 nucleotides agree with TRBD1. The CDR3 runs to 15 residues. After removal of 5 bases from V and 5 bases from J, the junction contained 6 bases not matched to a gene. Germline V gives CDR1 ENHRY, CDR2 SYGVKD. CDR3 nucleotide sequence: TGTGCCATCAGTTCCGGGACAGGGGGCCCGGAGACCCAGTACTTC. This sequence encodes CAISSGTGGPETQYF.

This clone was recorded only once. J is TRBJ2-1 and V is TRBV4-1; D remains ambiguous. Germline CDR1 is MGHRA and CDR2 is YSYEKL. The length of the CDR3 is 13 residues. V was trimmed by 4 bases and J by 8 bases, leaving 12 bases between them. This CDR3 reads CASSLQTLYEQFF. The CDR3 region has the DNA TGCGCCAGCAGCCTCCAGACTCTTTATGAGCAGTTCTTC.

The genes are TRBV5-1 and TRBJ2-7, with TRBD1 matching 9 bases. V gave up 4 bases and J gave up 6 bases; unmatched junction bases: 8. This CDR3 region has 14 residues. CDR1 is SGHRS, CDR2 YFSETQ, per germline. The CDR3 reads CASSPSGQGSEQYF. CDR3 bases: TGCGCCAGCAGCCCTTCGGGACAGGGTAGCGAGCAGTACTTC. Based on the CDR3 plus reference TRBV5-1 and TRBJ2-7, the full variable domain is KAGVTQTPRYLIKTRGQQVTLSCSPISGHRSVSWYQQTPGQGLQFLFEYFSETQRNKGNFPGRFSGRQFSNSRSEMNVSTLELGDSALYLCASSPSGQGSEQYFGPGTRLTVT.

The CDR3 nucleotides are TGTGCCAGTAGTACGATAGCGGGGGGACGCGCTTCAGATACGCAGTATTTT. As protein: CASSTIAGGRASDTQYF. The chain carries TRBV19 and TRBJ2-3, with 10 bases matching TRBD2. CDR3 length: 17 residues. J gave up 4 bases and V 4 bases, and 11 bases lay outside the gene matches. Germline V gives CDR1 LNHDA, CDR2 SQIVND (reference sequence).